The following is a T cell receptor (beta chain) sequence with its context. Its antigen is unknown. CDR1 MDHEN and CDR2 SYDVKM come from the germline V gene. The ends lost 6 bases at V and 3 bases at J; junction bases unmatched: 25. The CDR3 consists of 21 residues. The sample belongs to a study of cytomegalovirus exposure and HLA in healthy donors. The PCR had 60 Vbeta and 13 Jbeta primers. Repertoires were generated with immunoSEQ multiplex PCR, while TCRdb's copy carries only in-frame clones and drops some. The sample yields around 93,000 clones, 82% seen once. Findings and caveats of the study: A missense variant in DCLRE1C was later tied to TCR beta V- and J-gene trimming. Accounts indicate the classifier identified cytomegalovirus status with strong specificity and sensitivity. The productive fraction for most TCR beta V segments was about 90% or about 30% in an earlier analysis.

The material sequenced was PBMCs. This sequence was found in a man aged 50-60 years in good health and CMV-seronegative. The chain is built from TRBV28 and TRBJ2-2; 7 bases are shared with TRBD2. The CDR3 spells CASSFLWHIGGRARDTGELFF. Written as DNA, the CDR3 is TGTGCCAGCAGCTTTCTGTGGCATATCGGGGGGAGAGCGCGGGACACCGGGGAGCTGTTTTTT.